This T cell receptor (beta chain) was identified in a study of CD8+ T cells in alopecia areata. Study details: Each of the treated patients was given oral tofacitinib, 5 to 10 mg twice daily, for moderate-to-severe alopecia areata.

Extracted from the samples, RNA was reverse transcribed into cDNA to serve as the sequencing template. Profiling relied on immunoSEQ multiplex PCR, and the TCRdb table lists in-frame clones only, not all of them. Here the sample spans 110,000 to 150,000 clones, approximately 49% being singletons. As for this clone: The antigen is not known.

Study-wide findings and caveats: Possibly because of HLA-related factors, TCR sharing was less clear across patients than in mice. Across lesional scalp, and particularly alopecia totalis/universalis, clonality surpassed that of normal scalp.

Peripheral blood and lesional scalp punch biopsies came from alopecia areata patients. The clonotype comes from a human donor with alopecia areata. This specimen was CD4+ T cells sorted from blood, taken at week 0.

CDR3 sequence (DNA): TGTGCCAGCAGTTACCCGAACACTGAAGCTTTCTTT. It translates to CASSYPNTEAFF. This rearrangement joins TRBV6-6 to TRBJ1-1; no definite D call. V dropped 2 bases and J dropped 1 base, with 2 bases sitting between them. CDR3 length: 12 amino acids. Germline V gene sequence: CDR1 MNHNY, CDR2 SVGAGI (reference sequence).